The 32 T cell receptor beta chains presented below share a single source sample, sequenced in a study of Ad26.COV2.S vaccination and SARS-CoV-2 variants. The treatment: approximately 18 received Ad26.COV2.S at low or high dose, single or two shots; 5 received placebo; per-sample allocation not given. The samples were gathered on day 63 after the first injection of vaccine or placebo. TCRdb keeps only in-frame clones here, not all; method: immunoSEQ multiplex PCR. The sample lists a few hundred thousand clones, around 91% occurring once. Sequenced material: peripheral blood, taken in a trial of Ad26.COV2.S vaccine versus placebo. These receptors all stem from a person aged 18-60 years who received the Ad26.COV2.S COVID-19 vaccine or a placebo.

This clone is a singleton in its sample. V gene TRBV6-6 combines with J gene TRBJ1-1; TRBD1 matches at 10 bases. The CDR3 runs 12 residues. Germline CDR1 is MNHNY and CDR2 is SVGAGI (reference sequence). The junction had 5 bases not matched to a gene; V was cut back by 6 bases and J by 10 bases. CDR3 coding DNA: TGTGCCAGCAGGTCCGGGACAGGGGCAGCTTTCTTT. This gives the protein CASRSGTGAAFF.

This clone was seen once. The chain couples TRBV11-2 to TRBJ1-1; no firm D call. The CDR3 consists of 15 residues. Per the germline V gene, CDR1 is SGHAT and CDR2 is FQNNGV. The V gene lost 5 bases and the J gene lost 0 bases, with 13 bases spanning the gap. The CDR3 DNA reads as TGTGCCAGCAGCCCCTTACAGAGCCTGAACACTGAAGCTTTCTTT. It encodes CASSPLQSLNTEAFF.

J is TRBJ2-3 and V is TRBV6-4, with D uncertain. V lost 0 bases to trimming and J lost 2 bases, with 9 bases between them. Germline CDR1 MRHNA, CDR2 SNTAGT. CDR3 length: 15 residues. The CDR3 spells CASSDSLAVTDTQYF. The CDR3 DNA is TGTGCCAGCAGTGACTCGTTGGCTGTCACAGATACGCAGTATTTT.

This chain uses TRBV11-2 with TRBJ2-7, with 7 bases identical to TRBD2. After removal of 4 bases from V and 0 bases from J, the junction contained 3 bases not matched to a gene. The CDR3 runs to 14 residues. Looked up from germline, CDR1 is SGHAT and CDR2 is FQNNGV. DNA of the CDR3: TGTGCCAGCAGCTCCACGGGGGGCTCCTACGAGCAGTACTTC. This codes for CASSSTGGSYEQYF. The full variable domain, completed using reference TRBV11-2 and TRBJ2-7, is EAGVAQSPRYKIIEKRQSVAFWCNPISGHATLYWYQQILGQGPKLLIQFQNNGVVDDSQLPKDRFSAERLKGVDSTLKIQPAKLEDSAVYLCASSSTGGSYEQYFGPGTRLTVT.

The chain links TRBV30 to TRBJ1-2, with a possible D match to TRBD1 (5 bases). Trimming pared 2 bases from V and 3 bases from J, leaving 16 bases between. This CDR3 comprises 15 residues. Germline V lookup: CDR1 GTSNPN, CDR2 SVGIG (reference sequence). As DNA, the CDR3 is TGTGCCTGGAGTAGACTTAGAGCAGGGTACTATGGCTACACCTTC. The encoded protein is CAWSRLRAGYYGYTF.

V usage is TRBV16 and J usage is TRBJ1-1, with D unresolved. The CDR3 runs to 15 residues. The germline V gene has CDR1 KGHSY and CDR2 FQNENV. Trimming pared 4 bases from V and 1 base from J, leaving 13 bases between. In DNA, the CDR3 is TGTGCCAGCAGCCCACTTGACGGAGAGAACACTGAAGCTTTCTTT. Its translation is CASSPLDGENTEAFF. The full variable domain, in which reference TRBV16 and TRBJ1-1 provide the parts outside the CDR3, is GEEVAQTPKHLVRGEGQKAKLYCAPIKGHSYVFWYQQVLKNEFKFLISFQNENVFDETGMPKERFSAKCLPNSPCSLEIQATKLEDSAVYFCASSPLDGENTEAFFGQGTRLTVV.

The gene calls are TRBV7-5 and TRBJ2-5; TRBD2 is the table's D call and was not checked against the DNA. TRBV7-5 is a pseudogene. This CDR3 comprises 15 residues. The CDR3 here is CARTRRDGLQETQYF. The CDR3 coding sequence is TGTGCCAGAACCAGAAGGGATGGACTCCAAGAGACCCAGTACTTC.

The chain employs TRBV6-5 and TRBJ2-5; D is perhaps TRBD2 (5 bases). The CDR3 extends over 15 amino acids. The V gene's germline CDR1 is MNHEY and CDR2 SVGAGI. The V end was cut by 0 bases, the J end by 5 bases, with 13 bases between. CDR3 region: CASSYSRVVGETQYF. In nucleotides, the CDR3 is TGTGCCAGCAGTTACTCGAGGGTTGTTGGGGAGACCCAGTACTTC.

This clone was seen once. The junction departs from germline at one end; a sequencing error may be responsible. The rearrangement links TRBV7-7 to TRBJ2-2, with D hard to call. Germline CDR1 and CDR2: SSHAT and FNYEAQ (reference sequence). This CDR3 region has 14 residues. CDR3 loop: CASSLTHSTGELFF. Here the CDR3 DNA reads TGTGCTAGCAGCCTCACGCACTCAACCGGGGAGCTGTTTTTT. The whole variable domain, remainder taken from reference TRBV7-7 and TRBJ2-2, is GAGVSQSPRYKVTKRGQDVTLRCDPISSHATLYWYQQALGQGPEFLTYFNYEAQPDKSGLPSDRFSAERPEGSISTLTIQRTEQRDSAMYRCASSLTHSTGELFFGEGSRLTVL.

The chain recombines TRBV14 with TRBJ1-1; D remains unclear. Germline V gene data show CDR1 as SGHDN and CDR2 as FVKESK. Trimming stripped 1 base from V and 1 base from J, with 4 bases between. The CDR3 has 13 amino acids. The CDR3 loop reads CASSQGANTEAFF. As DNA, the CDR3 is TGTGCCAGCAGCCAAGGAGCGAACACTGAAGCTTTCTTT.

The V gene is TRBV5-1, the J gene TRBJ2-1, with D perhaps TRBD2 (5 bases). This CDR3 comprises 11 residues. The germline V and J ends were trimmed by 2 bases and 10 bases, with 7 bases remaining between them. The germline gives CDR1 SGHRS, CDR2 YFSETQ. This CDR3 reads CASSFAGEQFF. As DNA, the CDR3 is TGCGCCAGCAGCTTTGCGGGCGAGCAGTTCTTC.

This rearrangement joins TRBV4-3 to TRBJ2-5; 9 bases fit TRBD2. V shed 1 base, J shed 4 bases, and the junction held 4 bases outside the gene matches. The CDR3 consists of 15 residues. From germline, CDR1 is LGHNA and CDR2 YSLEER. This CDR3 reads CASSQGGRATETQYF. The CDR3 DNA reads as TGCGCCAGCAGCCAAGGCGGGAGGGCCACAGAGACCCAGTACTTC.

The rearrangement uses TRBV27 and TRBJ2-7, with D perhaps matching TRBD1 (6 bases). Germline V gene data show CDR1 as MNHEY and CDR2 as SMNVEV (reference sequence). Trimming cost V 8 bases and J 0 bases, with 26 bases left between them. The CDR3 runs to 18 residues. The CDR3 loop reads CASSIQGRGVRSSYEQYF. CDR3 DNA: TGTGCCAGCTCAATTCAGGGCAGGGGAGTTAGAAGCTCCTACGAGCAGTACTTC.

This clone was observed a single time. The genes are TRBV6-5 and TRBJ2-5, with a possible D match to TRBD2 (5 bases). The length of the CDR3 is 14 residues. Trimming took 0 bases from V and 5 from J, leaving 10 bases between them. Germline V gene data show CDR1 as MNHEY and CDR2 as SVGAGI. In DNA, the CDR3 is TGTGCCAGCAGTTACTCAAACGGGATGGAGACCCAGTACTTC. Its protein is CASSYSNGMETQYF.

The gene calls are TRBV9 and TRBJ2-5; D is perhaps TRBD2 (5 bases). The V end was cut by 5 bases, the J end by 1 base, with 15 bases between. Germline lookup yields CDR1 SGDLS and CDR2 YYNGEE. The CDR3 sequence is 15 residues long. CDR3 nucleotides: TGTGCCAGCAGTCAGAGACCCGGACTCCAAGAGACCCAGTACTTC. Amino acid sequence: CASSQRPGLQETQYF.

The CDR3 DNA reads TGCGCCAGCAGCCAAGACGGGACAGCCTATAATGAAAAACTGTTTTTT. This codes for CASSQDGTAYNEKLFF. The rearrangement links TRBV4-1 to TRBJ1-4; 7 bases line up with TRBD1. The V gene's germline CDR1 is MGHRA and CDR2 YSYEKL. The V gene end was trimmed by 0 bases and the J gene end by 4 bases; junction bases not matched to a gene: 5. The CDR3 contains 16 residues.

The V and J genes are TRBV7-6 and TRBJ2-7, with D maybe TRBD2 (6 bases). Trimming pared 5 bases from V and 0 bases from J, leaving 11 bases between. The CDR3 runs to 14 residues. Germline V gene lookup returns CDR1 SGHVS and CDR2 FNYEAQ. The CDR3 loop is CASSAERVSYEQYF. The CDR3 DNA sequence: TGTGCCAGCAGCGCCGAGCGGGTCTCCTACGAGCAGTACTTC.

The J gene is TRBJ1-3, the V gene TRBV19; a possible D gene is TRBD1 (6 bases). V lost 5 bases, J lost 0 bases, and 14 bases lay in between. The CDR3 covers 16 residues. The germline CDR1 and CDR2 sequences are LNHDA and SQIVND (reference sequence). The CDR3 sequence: CASSDRWTASGNTIYF. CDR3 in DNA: TGTGCCAGTAGTGATCGGTGGACAGCCTCTGGAAACACCATATATTTT.

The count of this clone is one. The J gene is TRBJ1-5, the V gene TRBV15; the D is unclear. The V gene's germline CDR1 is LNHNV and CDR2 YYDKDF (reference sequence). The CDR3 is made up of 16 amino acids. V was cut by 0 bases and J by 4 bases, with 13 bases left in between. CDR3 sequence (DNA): TGTGCCACCAGCAGAGAAGTTGGGGTGGGAAATCAGCCCCAGCATTTT. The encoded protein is CATSREVGVGNQPQHF. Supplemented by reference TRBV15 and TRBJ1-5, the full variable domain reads DAMVIQNPRYQVTQFGKPVTLSCSQTLNHNVMYWYQQKSSQAPKLLFHYYDKDFNNEADTPDNFQSRRPNTSFCFLDIRSPGLGDTAMYLCATSREVGVGNQPQHFGDGTRLSIL.

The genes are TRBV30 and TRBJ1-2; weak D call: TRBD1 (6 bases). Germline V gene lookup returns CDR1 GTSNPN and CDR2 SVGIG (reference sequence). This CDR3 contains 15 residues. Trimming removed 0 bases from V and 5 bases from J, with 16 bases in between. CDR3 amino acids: CAWSVGQKPWYGYTF. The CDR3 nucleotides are TGTGCCTGGAGTGTAGGACAGAAACCTTGGTATGGCTACACCTTC.

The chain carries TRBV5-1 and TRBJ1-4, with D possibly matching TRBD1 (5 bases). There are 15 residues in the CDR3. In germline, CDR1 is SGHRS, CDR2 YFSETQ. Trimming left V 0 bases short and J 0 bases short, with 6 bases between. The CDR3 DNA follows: TGCGCCAGCAGCTTGGGGACAACAACTAATGAAAAACTGTTTTTT. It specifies CASSLGTTTNEKLFF.

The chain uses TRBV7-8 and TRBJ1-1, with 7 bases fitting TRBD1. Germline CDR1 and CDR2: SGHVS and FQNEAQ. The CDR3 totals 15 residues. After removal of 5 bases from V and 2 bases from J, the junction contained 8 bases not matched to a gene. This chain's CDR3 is CASSREQGTNTEAFF. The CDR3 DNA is TGTGCCAGCAGCCGGGAACAGGGGACCAACACTGAAGCTTTCTTT.

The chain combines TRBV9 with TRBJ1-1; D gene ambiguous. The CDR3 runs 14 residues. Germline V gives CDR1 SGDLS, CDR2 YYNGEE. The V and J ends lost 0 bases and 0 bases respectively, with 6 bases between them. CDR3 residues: CASSVGGMNTEAFF. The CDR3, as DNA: TGTGCCAGCAGCGTAGGAGGGATGAACACTGAAGCTTTCTTT.

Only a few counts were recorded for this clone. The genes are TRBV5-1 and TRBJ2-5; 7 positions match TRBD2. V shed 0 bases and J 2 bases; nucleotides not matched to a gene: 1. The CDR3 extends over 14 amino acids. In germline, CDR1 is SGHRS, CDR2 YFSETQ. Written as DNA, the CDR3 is TGCGCCAGCAGCTTGGTCGGGGGGCAAGAGACCCAGTACTTC. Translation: CASSLVGGQETQYF.

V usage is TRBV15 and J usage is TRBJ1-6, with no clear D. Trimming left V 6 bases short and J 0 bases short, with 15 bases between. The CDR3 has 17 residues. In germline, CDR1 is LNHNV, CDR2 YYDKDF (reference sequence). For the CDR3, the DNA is TGTGCCACCAGTCCCGGTGGGGTCAGCTCCTATAATTCACCCCTCCACTTT. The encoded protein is CATSPGGVSSYNSPLHF.

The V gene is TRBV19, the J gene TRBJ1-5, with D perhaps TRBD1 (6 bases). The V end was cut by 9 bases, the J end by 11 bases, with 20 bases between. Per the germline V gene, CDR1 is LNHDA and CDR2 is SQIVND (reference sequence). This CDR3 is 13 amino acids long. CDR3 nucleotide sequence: TGTGCCAGCCATAACCGGGGGCAGGACGCCCAGCATTTT. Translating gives CASHNRGQDAQHF.

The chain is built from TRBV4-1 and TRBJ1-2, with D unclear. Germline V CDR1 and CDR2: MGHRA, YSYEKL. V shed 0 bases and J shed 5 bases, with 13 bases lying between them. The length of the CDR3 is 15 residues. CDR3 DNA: TGCGCCAGCAGCCAAGATTTCGGCCAGGATTATGGCTACACCTTC. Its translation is CASSQDFGQDYGYTF.

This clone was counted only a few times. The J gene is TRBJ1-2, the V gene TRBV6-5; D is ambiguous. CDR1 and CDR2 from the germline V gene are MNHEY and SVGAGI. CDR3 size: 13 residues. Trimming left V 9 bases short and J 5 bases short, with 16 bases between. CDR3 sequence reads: CASSGRETYGYTF. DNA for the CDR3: TGTGCCAGTAGCGGGAGGGAGACGTATGGCTACACCTTC.

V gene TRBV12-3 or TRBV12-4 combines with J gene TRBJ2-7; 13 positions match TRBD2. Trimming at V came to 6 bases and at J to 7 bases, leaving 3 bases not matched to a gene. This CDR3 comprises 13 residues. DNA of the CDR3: TGTGCCAGCAGGTGGGGACTAGCGGGGGAGCAGTACTTC. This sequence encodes CASRWGLAGEQYF.

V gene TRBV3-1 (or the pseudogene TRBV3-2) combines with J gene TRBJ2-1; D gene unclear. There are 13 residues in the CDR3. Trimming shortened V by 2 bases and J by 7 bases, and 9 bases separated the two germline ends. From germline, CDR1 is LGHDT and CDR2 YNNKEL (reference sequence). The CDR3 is CASSQFPFNEQFF. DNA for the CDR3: TGTGCCAGCAGCCAATTCCCTTTTAATGAGCAGTTCTTC.

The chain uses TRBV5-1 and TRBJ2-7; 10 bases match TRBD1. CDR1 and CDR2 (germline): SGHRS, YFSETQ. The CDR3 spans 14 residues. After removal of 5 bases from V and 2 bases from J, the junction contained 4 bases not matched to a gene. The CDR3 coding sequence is TGCGCCAGCAGACTTGGGACAGGGGCCTACGAGCAGTACTTC. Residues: CASRLGTGAYEQYF.

CDR3 in amino acids: CASSRDIRSRASGNTIYF. CDR3 nucleotides: TGTGCCAGCAGCCGGGACATTAGGAGTAGGGCCTCTGGAAACACCATATATTTT. The rearrangement joins TRBV7-9 to TRBJ1-3; tentative D call: TRBD1 (6 bases). The CDR3 consists of 18 residues. Trimming pared 5 bases from V and 0 bases from J, leaving 20 bases between. Germline V gives CDR1 SEHNR, CDR2 FQNEAQ (reference sequence).